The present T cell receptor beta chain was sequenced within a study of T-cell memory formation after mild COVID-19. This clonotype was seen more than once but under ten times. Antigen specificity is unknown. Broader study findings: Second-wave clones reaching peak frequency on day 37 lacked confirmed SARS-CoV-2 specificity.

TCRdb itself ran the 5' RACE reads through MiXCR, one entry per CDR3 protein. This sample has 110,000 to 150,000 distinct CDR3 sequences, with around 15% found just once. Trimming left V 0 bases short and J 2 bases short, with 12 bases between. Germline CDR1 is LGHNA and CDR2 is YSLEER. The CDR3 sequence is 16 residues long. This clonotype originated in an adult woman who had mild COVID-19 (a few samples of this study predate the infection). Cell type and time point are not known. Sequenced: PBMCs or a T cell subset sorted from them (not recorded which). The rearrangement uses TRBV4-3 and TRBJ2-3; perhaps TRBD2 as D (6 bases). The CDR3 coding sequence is TGCGCCAGCAGCCAAGAAGGATCGGGGGTCACAGATACGCAGTATTTT. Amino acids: CASSQEGSGVTDTQYF.